The sequence of this T cell receptor (beta chain) was determined in a study of radiotherapy plus CTLA-4 blockade in lung cancer. Across the whole study: An objective response was seen in about a sixth of patients, and disease control in over 25%.

Libraries were prepared by immunoSEQ multiplex PCR; TCRdb keeps only in-frame clonotypes and omits some of them. The table lists 70,000 to 95,000 clones, roughly four fifths of them singletons. Trimming at V came to 4 bases and at J to 4 bases, leaving 8 bases not matched to a gene. The CDR3 has 16 residues. Looked up from germline, CDR1 is LGHNA and CDR2 is YSLEER. Each patient with chemo-refractory metastatic non-small-cell lung cancer was treated with focal radiation plus CTLA-4 blockade using ipilimumab. The origin of this receptor is a human donor with non-small cell lung cancer that progressed on radiotherapy plus ipilimumab. This material consisted of peripheral blood, taken from a patient treated with radiotherapy plus ipilimumab. The chain joins TRBV4-3 to TRBJ2-3; TRBD2 agrees at 10 bases. The CDR3 region has the DNA TGCGCCAGCAGCCCTCAGCGGGGGGGCCTGCCAGATACGCAGTATTTT. It specifies CASSPQRGGLPDTQYF.